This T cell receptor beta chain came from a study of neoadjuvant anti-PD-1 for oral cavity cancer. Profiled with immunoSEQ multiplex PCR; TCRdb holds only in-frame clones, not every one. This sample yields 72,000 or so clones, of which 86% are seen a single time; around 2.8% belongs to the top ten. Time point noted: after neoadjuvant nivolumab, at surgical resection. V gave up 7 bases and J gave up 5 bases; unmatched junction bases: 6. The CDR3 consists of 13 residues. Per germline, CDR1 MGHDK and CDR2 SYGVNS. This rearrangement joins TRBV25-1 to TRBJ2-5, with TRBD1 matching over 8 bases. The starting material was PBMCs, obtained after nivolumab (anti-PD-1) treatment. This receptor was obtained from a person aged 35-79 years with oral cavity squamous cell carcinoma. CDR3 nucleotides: TGTGCCAGCACTCGCCGGACAGGGGAGACCCAGTACTTC. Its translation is CASTRRTGETQYF.